This TCR beta chain was found in a study of CDR3 diversity in severe acne. Turning to this clonotype: A much more abundant neighbour one base away suggests this may be a read error.

TCRdb ran MiXCR on the PCR reads and lists one entry per CDR3 protein. The sample has some 90,000 distinct CDR3 sequences, 45% to 50% seen once; the top ten hold 9.5% to 13%. This TCR was sampled from a male donor in good health, serving as a control. Sequences were obtained from blood.

The CDR3 DNA sequence: TGTGCCGGTAGTATAATGGCTCAGCCCCAGCATTTT. Translated, it gives CAGSIMAQPQHF. The chain employs TRBV19 and TRBJ1-5; D not resolved. Looked up from germline, CDR1 is LNHDA and CDR2 is SQIVND (reference sequence). The CDR3 length is 12 residues.